This T cell receptor (beta chain) was sequenced for a study of blood T cell repertoires in COVID-19. The table came from immunoSEQ multiplex PCR; TCRdb's copy has only in-frame clones and leaves some out. The sample contains 210,000 or so clones, approximately 90% of which appear only once. V shed 5 bases and J 1 base; nucleotides not matched to a gene: 7. The CDR3 runs to 15 residues. Germline CDR1 SGHRS, CDR2 YFSETQ. V gene TRBV5-1 combines with J gene TRBJ2-3; 7 bases match TRBD2. Sequencing was performed on peripheral blood. This TCR was sampled from a woman aged 18-29 years who had recovered from COVID-19. The CDR3 here is CASRSLAGGTDTQYF. For the CDR3, the DNA is TGCGCCAGCAGGTCCCTGGCGGGAGGCACAGATACGCAGTATTTT.